The 30 T cell receptor beta chains below come from one sample, sequenced in a study of blood T cell repertoires in COVID-19. The repertoire was sequenced with immunoSEQ multiplex PCR; TCRdb's copy has only in-frame clones and lacks some. This sample yields 200,000 to 250,000 clones, of which approximately 80% are seen a single time; around 6.8% belongs to the top ten. The sequenced sample consisted of peripheral blood. Every receptor here comes from a woman aged 45-59 years with acute or convalescent COVID-19.

The V call is TRBV6-5, the J call TRBJ2-5, with 10 bases fitting TRBD2. The germline V gene has CDR1 MNHEY and CDR2 SVGAGI. This CDR3 contains 15 residues. V trimming: 5 bases; J trimming: 2 bases; junction bases outside the gene matches: 5. CDR3 nucleotides: TGTGCCAGCAGTCCGCTAGCGGGAGAGCAAGAGACCCAGTACTTC. This translates into CASSPLAGEQETQYF.

This clone has just one count. The CDR3 coding sequence is TGTGCCAGCAGCCAAGGGGGACACGATGGCTACACCTTC. Its protein product is CASSQGGHDGYTF. This chain connects TRBV3-1 (or the pseudogene TRBV3-2) to TRBJ1-2; a weak D match, TRBD1 (6 bases). Germline assignment: CDR1 LGHDT and CDR2 YNNKEL (reference sequence). V was pared by 1 base and J by 6 bases, with 9 bases between. The CDR3 loop spans 13 amino acids.

Points on this clone: The junction differs from germline at one of its ends, possibly a read error. CDR3 nucleotides: TGTGCCAGCATTTCGAGCGGGAGTAGGCAAGAGATCCAGTACTTC. It specifies CASISSGSRQEIQYF. V usage is TRBV28 and J usage is TRBJ2-5; 8 bases fit TRBD2. Germline V gene sequence: CDR1 MDHEN, CDR2 SYDVKM. The CDR3 has 15 residues.

V is TRBV7-2 and J is TRBJ2-1; TRBD2 matches 9 bases. J was trimmed by 7 bases and V by 1 base; bases with no gene match: 5. CDR1 is SGHTA, CDR2 FQGNSA, per germline. CDR3 length: 15 residues. CDR3 protein: CASSLVSGGQNEQFF. In DNA form, the CDR3 reads TGTGCCAGCAGCTTAGTTAGCGGGGGCCAGAATGAGCAGTTCTTC.

The chain recombines TRBV6-2 or TRBV6-3 with TRBJ1-2; D not certain. Trimming shortened V by 5 bases and J by 3 bases, and 10 bases separated the two germline ends. This CDR3 is 13 amino acids long. Germline CDR1 reads MNHEY; CDR2 reads SVGEGT. CDR3 residues: CASSVDTYYGYTF. The CDR3 DNA follows: TGTGCCAGCAGTGTTGACACATACTATGGCTACACCTTC.

CDR3 sequence: CASSKDRAGTEAFF. In nucleotides, the CDR3 is TGTGCCAGCAGCAAAGACAGGGCTGGCACTGAAGCTTTCTTT. V usage is TRBV21-1 and J usage is TRBJ1-1; the D call of TRBD1 is as the table states it, not checked on the DNA. TRBV21-1 is annotated as a pseudogene. This CDR3 is 14 amino acids long.

V and J are TRBV7-9 and TRBJ2-7; D perhaps matches TRBD2 (6 bases). The CDR3 sequence is 15 residues long. V was pared by 1 base and J by 4 bases, with 14 bases between. CDR1 is SEHNR, CDR2 FQNEAQ, per germline (reference sequence). CDR3 region: CASSLESSVGYEQYF. CDR3 DNA sequence: TGTGCCAGCAGCTTAGAGTCTAGCGTTGGGTACGAGCAGTACTTC.

This clone was observed a single time. The chain combines TRBV7-7 with TRBJ1-2; D gene unclear. CDR1 and CDR2 from the germline V gene are SSHAT and FNYEAQ (reference sequence). The CDR3 consists of 11 residues. The CDR3 region is CAGTGFYGYTF. CDR3 DNA sequence: TGTGCTGGAACGGGGTTCTATGGCTACACCTTC.

Regarding this clone: The same CDR3 can be traced to other DNA sequences in this sample. This CDR3 is CAWSVDSRYEQYF. CDR3 DNA sequence: TGTGCCTGGAGTGTCGATAGCCGCTACGAGCAGTACTTC. This chain connects TRBV30 to TRBJ2-7; D is ambiguous. V was shortened by 0 bases and J by 3 bases, with 9 bases between the two germline ends. The CDR3 consists of 13 residues. Germline V lookup: CDR1 GTSNPN, CDR2 SVGIG (reference sequence).

The J gene is TRBJ2-7, the V gene TRBV18, with 9 bases aligning to TRBD1. Germline V lookup: CDR1 KGHSH, CDR2 LQKENI. The J segment lost 0 bases and the V segment lost 4 bases, leaving 4 bases of the junction unmatched. This CDR3 has 15 amino acids. CDR3 protein: CASSRGTGRSYEQYF. CDR3 coding DNA: TGTGCCAGCTCACGAGGGACAGGGCGCTCCTACGAGCAGTACTTC.

In DNA, the CDR3 is TGTGCCAGCAGCCACATCGGGAAAAATCAGCCCCAGCATTTT. Protein product: CASSHIGKNQPQHF. This chain connects TRBV11-2 to TRBJ1-5; D remains ambiguous. Deletions cut 5 bases from V and 4 bases from J, with 12 bases between. Looked up from germline, CDR1 is SGHAT and CDR2 is FQNNGV. The CDR3 loop spans 14 amino acids.

The chain joins TRBV29-1 to TRBJ1-1; no reliable D call. Trimming shortened V by 6 bases and J by 5 bases, and 10 bases separated the two germline ends. CDR1 and CDR2 from the germline V gene are SQVTM and ANQGSEA. The CDR3 covers 11 residues. As DNA, the CDR3 is TGCAGCGTCCCCTCGTTGACTGAAGCTTTCTTT. It is translated as CSVPSLTEAFF.

The chain combines TRBV3-1 (or the pseudogene TRBV3-2) with TRBJ1-3; TRBD1 agrees at 8 bases. Germline CDR1 reads LGHDT; CDR2 reads YNNKEL (reference sequence). The junction had 4 bases not matched to a gene; V was cut back by 0 bases and J by 0 bases. This CDR3 spans 17 amino acids. The CDR3 DNA reads TGTGCCAGCAGCCAAGATGTGGGACAGGTCTCTGGAAACACCATATATTTT. It is translated as CASSQDVGQVSGNTIYF.

The chain carries TRBV5-1 and TRBJ2-7; the D gene is possibly TRBD1 (5 bases). Trimming shortened V by 0 bases and J by 3 bases, and 7 bases separated the two germline ends. There are 13 residues in the CDR3. Germline V CDR1 and CDR2: SGHRS, YFSETQ. The CDR3 sequence: CASSLGQSYEQYF. CDR3 sequence (DNA): TGCGCCAGCAGCTTGGGACAGAGCTACGAGCAGTACTTC.

This clone was counted only a few times. CDR3 region: CASSLGVSGGVTTQHF. The CDR3 bases are TGTGCCAGCAGCTTAGGGGTTTCAGGGGGCGTTACGACCCAGCATTTT. The chain recombines TRBV7-9 with TRBJ1-5, with TRBD1 matching over 8 bases. There are 16 residues in the CDR3. Germline V gene data show CDR1 as SEHNR and CDR2 as FQNEAQ (reference sequence). J was trimmed by 11 bases and V by 1 base; bases with no gene match: 13.

The V call is TRBV5-4, the J call TRBJ1-6; 7 positions agree with TRBD1. The V gene's germline CDR1 is SGHNT and CDR2 YYREEE (reference sequence). The CDR3 runs to 14 residues. The V and J ends lost 4 bases and 5 bases, in that order; junction bases with no gene match: 3. The DNA of the CDR3 is TGTGCCAGCAGCCGGACAGGAGATAATTCACCCCTCCACTTT. Its translation is CASSRTGDNSPLHF.

The rearrangement links TRBV5-1 to TRBJ2-7, with a possible D match to TRBD1 (6 bases). V shed 7 bases and J shed 2 bases, with 19 bases lying between them. This CDR3 comprises 15 residues. In germline, CDR1 is SGHRS, CDR2 YFSETQ. The CDR3, as DNA: TGCGCCAGCGCGAACACAGGGAGTGGGGCCTACGAGCAGTACTTC. Its translation: CASANTGSGAYEQYF.

The chain recombines TRBV3-1 (or the pseudogene TRBV3-2) with TRBJ1-2; D is possibly TRBD1 (5 bases). Trimming removed 1 base at V and 2 bases at J, with 5 bases between. The CDR3 runs to 13 residues. Germline V gene lookup returns CDR1 LGHDT and CDR2 YNNKEL (reference sequence). DNA for the CDR3: TGTGCCAGCAGCCAAGGACAGAACTATGGCTACACCTTC. This translates into CASSQGQNYGYTF.

The J gene is TRBJ1-1, the V gene TRBV5-8; D call uncertain. In germline, CDR1 is SGHTS, CDR2 YDEGEE. The CDR3 totals 11 residues. V gave up 1 base and J gave up 11 bases, with 9 bases separating them. CDR3 DNA: TGTGCCAGCAGCTTGACGGTCCGGGCTTTCTTT. Protein: CASSLTVRAFF.

The chain uses TRBV4-1 and TRBJ2-3; possibly TRBD2 for D (5 bases). The CDR3 extends over 17 amino acids. Germline V CDR1 and CDR2: MGHRA, YSYEKL. Trimming left V 0 bases short and J 3 bases short, with 16 bases between. The DNA for the CDR3 is TGCGCCAGCAGCCAAGATGGTTCGCGGGTTTGGACAGATACGCAGTATTTT. Amino acid sequence: CASSQDGSRVWTDTQYF.

The chain uses TRBV15 and TRBJ1-1; TRBD1 matches 7 bases. Germline values: CDR1 LNHNV, CDR2 YYDKDF (reference sequence). The CDR3 sequence is 18 residues long. The ends lost 3 bases at V and 2 bases at J; junction bases unmatched: 15. The CDR3 sequence: CATSSGRLGTGVNTEAFF. For the CDR3, the DNA is TGTGCCACCAGCAGCGGCCGACTCGGAACAGGGGTAAACACTGAAGCTTTCTTT.

Comments on this clone: Other nucleotide sequences from this sample produce the same CDR3. The V call is TRBV6-5, the J call TRBJ2-7, with 7 bases identical to TRBD1. J gave up 3 bases and V 6 bases, and 5 bases lay outside the gene matches. The CDR3 covers 13 residues. Germline loops: CDR1 MNHEY, CDR2 SVGAGI. The CDR3 bases are TGTGCCAGCAGCTACCGACAGGGCTACGAGCAGTACTTC. As protein: CASSYRQGYEQYF.

The chain combines TRBV29-1 with TRBJ2-7, with D possibly TRBD1 on 6 matching bases. With 3 bases removed from V and 4 bases from J, the gap between germline ends came to 13 bases. The CDR3 sequence is 13 residues long. Looked up from germline, CDR1 is SQVTM and CDR2 is ANQGSEA. CDR3 sequence reads: CSVEVQGLYEQYF. Written as DNA, the CDR3 is TGCAGCGTTGAGGTACAGGGCTTGTACGAGCAGTACTTC.

The chain employs TRBV9 and TRBJ2-3; D might be TRBD1 (5 bases). The CDR3 length is 11 residues. With 8 bases removed from V and 3 bases from J, the gap between germline ends came to 7 bases. Germline V gene lookup returns CDR1 SGDLS and CDR2 YYNGEE. This CDR3 is CASQGTDTQYF. The CDR3 DNA sequence: TGTGCCAGTCAGGGAACAGATACGCAGTATTTT.

The genes are TRBV28 and TRBJ1-5, with 7 bases identical to TRBD1. The CDR3 runs to 13 residues. J gave up 3 bases and V 11 bases, and 7 bases lay outside the gene matches. Germline V gene data show CDR1 as MDHEN and CDR2 as SYDVKM. The CDR3 spells CALAGQFNQPQHF. CDR3 in DNA: TGTGCCCTGGCGGGACAGTTCAATCAGCCCCAGCATTTT.

The genes are TRBV5-1 and TRBJ1-2, with 8 nucleotides matching TRBD1. The CDR3 runs to 13 residues. Germline-derived CDR1 and CDR2 are SGHRS and YFSETQ. Trimming took 0 bases from V and 6 from J; bases not matched to a gene: 1. The CDR3 DNA sequence: TGCGCCAGCAGCTTGGACAGGGGGGATGGCTACACCTTC. Its translation: CASSLDRGDGYTF. Together with reference TRBV5-1 and TRBJ1-2, the CDR3 gives the full variable domain: KAGVTQTPRYLIKTRGQQVTLSCSPISGHRSVSWYQQTPGQGLQFLFEYFSETQRNKGNFPGRFSGRQFSNSRSEMNVSTLELGDSALYLCASSLDRGDGYTFGSGTRLTVV.

The chain has TRBV28 and TRBJ1-4; no definite D call. Germline V gene lookup returns CDR1 MDHEN and CDR2 SYDVKM. The CDR3 extends over 13 amino acids. Trimming pared 5 bases from V and 8 bases from J, leaving 12 bases between. The CDR3 is CASSLPPGEKLFF. The CDR3 DNA is TGTGCCAGCAGTCTACCCCCGGGGGAAAAACTGTTTTTT.

This rearrangement joins TRBV15 to TRBJ1-1, with D hard to call. Germline V lookup: CDR1 LNHNV, CDR2 YYDKDF (reference sequence). CDR3 length equals 14 residues. V was clipped by 1 base and J by 8 bases, with 14 bases between them. CDR3: CATSRVGLREEAFF. In nucleotides, the CDR3 is TGTGCCACCAGCAGAGTAGGGCTTCGGGAGGAAGCTTTCTTT.

As concerns this clone: At one end, the junction sequence differs from germline, possibly due to a read error. The chain has TRBV2 and TRBJ2-7; D remains ambiguous. Germline values: CDR1 SNHLY, CDR2 FYNNEI. The CDR3 runs 13 residues. CDR3 bases: TGTGCCAGCAGTGTCGGAATGATGGCGGAGCGGTACTTC. Encoded protein: CASSVGMMAERYF.

Here the CDR3 DNA reads TGTGCCAGCAGCTTGCGGGACAGGCGAGACTATGGCTACACCTTC. It encodes CASSLRDRRDYGYTF. This chain connects TRBV5-4 to TRBJ1-2; TRBD1 matches at 8 bases. The germline gives CDR1 SGHNT, CDR2 YYREEE (reference sequence). The CDR3 spans 15 residues. Germline trimming cut 1 base from V and 3 bases from J; bases unmatched to any gene: 5.